This T cell receptor beta chain derives from a study of cytomegalovirus exposure and HLA in healthy donors. Study-level points and caveats: Common viral pathogens (according to a later analysis) appeared linked to several of the most significant clusters. CMV antigen specificity of a few CMV-associated chains was confirmed in vitro.

The CDR3 is 19 residues long. The V gene's germline CDR1 is LGHNT and CDR2 FRNRAP. The germline V and J ends were trimmed by 5 bases and 0 bases, with 25 bases remaining between them. 13 Jbeta primers and 60 Vbeta primers were used for the PCR. Measured with immunoSEQ multiplex PCR; TCRdb has only the in-frame clones, and not every one. The data hold 75,000 to 95,000 clones, with more than 60% observed a single time. Concerning this clone: The antigen remains undetermined.

Sequencing was done on a sample of PBMCs. The chain has TRBV12-5 and TRBJ1-1; D remains unclear. The TCR was taken from a human donor in good health. CDR3 amino acids: CASGGSRRPLGPMNTEAFF. The CDR3 nucleotides are TGTGCTAGTGGTGGGAGCAGGAGGCCTCTAGGACCCATGAACACTGAAGCTTTCTTT. The variable domain in full, with the rest retrieved from reference TRBV12-5 and TRBJ1-1, is DARVTQTPRHKVTEMGQEVTMRCQPILGHNTVFWYRQTMMQGLELLAYFRNRAPLDDSGMPKDRFSAEMPDATLATLKIQPSEPRDSAVYFCASGGSRRPLGPMNTEAFFGQGTRLTVV.